The 32 T cell receptor beta chains reported below all come from one sample, sequenced in a study of naive and memory T cell subsets. For blood and skin samples, reverse transcription used TCR alpha and beta constant primers. Each CDR3 protein gets one entry after TCRdb re-called the UMI-ligation and nested PCR reads with MiXCR. The repertoire holds 15,000 to 20,000 distinct CDR3 sequences, with approximately 9.6% as singletons. Treatment in this sample: skin biopsy from PPD injection site in Mantoux-positive individual. Unsorted total RNA, about 1 to 1000 ng, was DNase treated before reverse transcription. The input for sequencing was skin, taken from a tuberculin skin test site. The receptors here all came from an adult in good health.

As to this clonotype: The CDR3 ends on some other residue instead of the conserved phenylalanine or tryptophan, so this is likely a read error. The chain uses TRBV5-1 and TRBJ2-1; D gene unclear. Germline CDR1 is SGHRS and CDR2 is YFSETQ. CDR3 size: 14 residues. V gave up 2 bases and J gave up 7 bases, with 13 bases separating them. Here the CDR3 reads CASSFGGLGNEQFL. CDR3 DNA sequence: TGCGCCAGCAGCTTTGGCGGCCTGGGTAATGAGCAGTTCCTC.

With regard to this clonotype: A much larger clone sits a single nucleotide away, making a read error possible. The chain combines TRBV5-6 with TRBJ1-6; D is undetermined. CDR1 is SGHDT, CDR2 YYEEEE, per germline. The CDR3 covers 14 residues. V was pared by 6 bases and J by 7 bases, with 14 bases between. The CDR3 DNA sequence: TGTGCCAGCACCACACCGGACCAAAATTCACCCCTCCACTTT. Amino acids: CASTTPDQNSPLHF.

This clonotype was observed many times. The chain carries TRBV7-7 and TRBJ2-3; D might be TRBD1 (6 bases). The V end lost 6 bases, the J end lost 2 bases, and 15 bases lay between the germline ends. CDR1 SSHAT and CDR2 FNYEAQ come from the germline V gene (reference sequence). There are 15 residues in the CDR3. The CDR3 DNA is TGTGCCAGCAGTCTAGGACAGCCCTTCACAGATACGCAGTATTTT. Translation: CASSLGQPFTDTQYF.

There are a few counts of this clonotype. The chain joins TRBV4-3 to TRBJ2-2; D is undetermined. CDR1 is LGHNA and CDR2 is YSLEER in the germline V gene. The CDR3 has 16 residues. V was pared by 2 bases and J by 3 bases, with 13 bases between. The CDR3 DNA reads TGCGCCAGCAGCCAATTTCAAACCCGAGACACCGGGGAGCTGTTTTTT. Protein product: CASSQFQTRDTGELFF.

This clonotype appeared a few times. This sequence may be a read error, since a much larger clone differs from it by one base. The chain recombines TRBV30 with TRBJ1-2; D remains ambiguous. The CDR3 loop spans 12 amino acids. CDR1 is GTSNPN and CDR2 is SVGIG in the germline V gene (reference sequence). CDR3 in DNA: TGTGCCTGGAGTGAGAGTTCCTATGGCGACACCTTC. Residues: CAWSESSYGDTF.

This clonotype was seen ten or more times. The chain uses TRBV7-9 and TRBJ2-3; the match to TRBD1 covers 7 bases. The CDR3 length is 15 residues. CDR1 and CDR2 from the germline V gene are SEHNR and FQNEAQ (reference sequence). V shed 5 bases, J shed 2 bases, and the junction held 7 bases outside the gene matches. The CDR3 DNA follows: TGTGCCAGCAGCAAGCAGACAGGGCCCACAGATACGCAGTATTTT. As protein: CASSKQTGPTDTQYF.

The table lists this clonotype with many counts. The J gene is TRBJ2-5, the V gene TRBV12-3 or TRBV12-4; no clear D gene. Trimming shortened V by 5 bases and J by 5 bases, and 15 bases separated the two germline ends. The CDR3 is 14 amino acids. The CDR3: CASSAGPPRETQYF. CDR3 DNA: TGTGCCAGCAGTGCCGGACCTCCCAGGGAGACCCAGTACTTC.

This chain links TRBV10-3 with TRBJ2-7, with D perhaps TRBD1 (6 bases). The CDR3 loop spans 14 amino acids. V lost 7 bases, J lost 2 bases, and 15 bases lay in between. CDR1 and CDR2 from the germline V gene are ENHRY and SYGVKD. Written as DNA, the CDR3 is TGTGCCATCACTCCCGTGGACAGTCCCTACGAGCAGTACTTC. Translation gives CAITPVDSPYEQYF.

The sample holds a few counts of this clonotype. The chain joins TRBV29-1 to TRBJ1-5, with D uncertain. From germline, CDR1 is SQVTM and CDR2 ANQGSEA. Trimming shortened V by 7 bases and J by 2 bases, and 9 bases separated the two germline ends. The CDR3 loop spans 12 amino acids. The CDR3 DNA reads TGCAGCGCTCGACACCGCAATCAGCCCCAGCATTTT. Protein sequence: CSARHRNQPQHF.

This clonotype was counted only a few times. V gene TRBV5-1 combines with J gene TRBJ2-7; 7 positions match TRBD1. This CDR3 has 14 residues. After removal of 4 bases from V and 2 bases from J, the junction contained 6 bases not matched to a gene. The germline CDR1 and CDR2 sequences are SGHRS and YFSETQ. CDR3 region: CASSPGQNTYEQYF. In nucleotides, the CDR3 is TGCGCCAGCAGCCCGGGACAGAATACCTACGAGCAGTACTTC. Using reference TRBV5-1 and TRBJ2-7 for the parts outside the CDR3, the full variable domain is KAGVTQTPRYLIKTRGQQVTLSCSPISGHRSVSWYQQTPGQGLQFLFEYFSETQRNKGNFPGRFSGRQFSNSRSEMNVSTLELGDSALYLCASSPGQNTYEQYFGPGTRLTVT.

This clonotype has only a few counts. The V and J genes are TRBV20-1 and TRBJ2-6; the D is unclear. The CDR3 has 14 amino acids. V lost 3 bases and J lost 0, with 6 bases in between. Looked up from germline, CDR1 is DFQATT and CDR2 is SNEGSKA (reference sequence). This CDR3 is CSASPGSGANVLTF. The CDR3 nucleotides are TGCAGTGCTAGTCCTGGCTCTGGGGCCAACGTCCTGACTTTC.

The rearrangement joins TRBV7-6 to TRBJ2-1; perhaps TRBD2 as D (6 bases). The CDR3 loop spans 15 amino acids. Trimming took off 5 bases at V and 3 bases at J, with 14 bases between the two ends. Germline V gene sequence: CDR1 SGHVS, CDR2 FNYEAQ. The CDR3 nucleotides are TGTGCCAGCAGCCGGGACTTCTTAAACTACAATGAGCAGTTCTTC. Amino acids: CASSRDFLNYNEQFF.

This clonotype was picked up a small number of times. The J gene is TRBJ1-1, the V gene TRBV12-3 or TRBV12-4, with D unresolved. The CDR3 consists of 12 residues. V was cut by 7 bases and J by 1 base, with 7 bases left in between. In DNA, the CDR3 is TGTGCCAGCACCTTTGGGAACACTGAAGCTTTCTTT. This translates into CASTFGNTEAFF.

V and J are TRBV5-6 and TRBJ1-2, with D hard to call. V lost 4 bases to trimming and J lost 5 bases, with 12 bases between them. The CDR3 length is 13 residues. Germline assignment: CDR1 SGHDT and CDR2 YYEEEE. The CDR3 DNA follows: TGTGCCAGCAGCGAGCAGAGGCAGTATGGCTACACCTTC. This sequence encodes CASSEQRQYGYTF.

This clonotype has a handful of counts. The DNA of the CDR3 is TGCAGTGCGTTTGCTGGTAGTAGCAATCAGCCCCAGCATTTT. Encoded protein: CSAFAGSSNQPQHF. The chain joins TRBV20-1 to TRBJ1-5; D is unclear. Germline V gene sequence: CDR1 DFQATT, CDR2 SNEGSKA (reference sequence). The CDR3 extends over 14 amino acids. V dropped 6 bases and J dropped 0 bases, with 12 bases sitting between them.

This clonotype was observed at least ten times. The chain employs TRBV7-3 and TRBJ2-1, with 7 positions matching TRBD2. J lost 5 bases, V lost 3 bases, and 4 bases had no gene match. Germline CDR1 and CDR2: SGHTA and FQGTGA. This CDR3 region has 14 residues. Here the CDR3 reads CASSFPGTNNEQFF. For the CDR3, the DNA is TGTGCCAGCAGCTTCCCCGGGACTAACAATGAGCAGTTCTTC.

In its sample, this clonotype was seen many times. This chain uses TRBV7-2 with TRBJ2-5, with TRBD2 identical over 7 bases. V lost 0 bases, J lost 2 bases, and 0 bases stayed unmatched. Germline lookup yields CDR1 SGHTA and CDR2 FQGNSA. The CDR3 covers 14 residues. CDR3 in amino acids: CASSLAGGQETQYF. The CDR3 DNA is TGTGCCAGCAGCTTAGCGGGGGGGCAAGAGACCCAGTACTTC. Combining the CDR3 with reference TRBV7-2 and TRBJ2-5 gives the whole variable domain GAGVSQSPSNKVTEKGKDVELRCDPISGHTALYWYRQSLGQGLEFLIYFQGNSAPDKSGLPSDRFSAERTGGSVSTLTIQRTQQEDSAVYLCASSLAGGQETQYFGPGTRLLVL.

The chain has TRBV6-6 and TRBJ2-6; 9 nucleotides line up with TRBD1. There are 16 residues in the CDR3. In germline, CDR1 is MNHNY, CDR2 SVGAGI (reference sequence). V was clipped by 6 bases and J by 3 bases; unmatched bases: 6. CDR3 sequence reads: CASRSDRGGGANVLTF. The CDR3 bases are TGTGCCAGCAGATCGGACAGGGGTGGTGGGGCCAACGTCCTGACTTTC.

This clonotype was counted only a few times. This chain links TRBV7-8 with TRBJ2-7, with 9 positions matching TRBD1. V lost 5 bases, J lost 2 bases, and 4 bases stayed unmatched. CDR3 length equals 14 residues. Germline CDR1 is SGHVS and CDR2 is FQNEAQ. In DNA, the CDR3 is TGTGCCAGCAGCATCTACAGGGGGCCCTACGAGCAGTACTTC. Its translation: CASSIYRGPYEQYF. Variable domain in full (rest from reference TRBV7-8 and TRBJ2-7): GAGVSQSPRYKVAKRGQDVALRCDPISGHVSLFWYQQALGQGPEFLTYFQNEAQLDKSGLPSDRFFAERPEGSVSTLKIQRTQQEDSAVYLCASSIYRGPYEQYFGPGTRLTVT.

This clonotype was detected only a few times. The rearrangement joins TRBV20-1 to TRBJ1-1; D is uncertain. V was trimmed by 0 bases and J by 3 bases, leaving 26 bases between them. Germline V lookup: CDR1 DFQATT, CDR2 SNEGSKA (reference sequence). This CDR3 has 19 residues. CDR3 coding DNA: TGCAGTGCTAGAGACAACCTGCGGGCGACCGTCTTTAGGGACACTGAAGCTTTCTTT. This gives the protein CSARDNLRATVFRDTEAFF.

This clonotype came up many times. J is TRBJ2-7 and V is TRBV5-1; 7 bases match TRBD2. The CDR3 covers 15 residues. Per the germline V gene, CDR1 is SGHRS and CDR2 is YFSETQ. V lost 1 base and J lost 2; bases outside the gene matches: 6. The CDR3 nucleotides read TGCGCCAGCAGCTTGACTAGCGAGAGCGCCTACGAGCAGTACTTC. Protein: CASSLTSESAYEQYF.

This clonotype has at least ten counts. This chain connects TRBV7-2 to TRBJ2-1; D unresolved. The CDR3 runs 13 residues. Trimming removed 4 bases at V and 3 bases at J, with 7 bases between. CDR1 SGHTA and CDR2 FQGNSA come from the germline V gene. CDR3 in DNA: TGTGCCAGCAGCTCCCAAAACTACAATGAGCAGTTCTTC. Translating gives CASSSQNYNEQFF.

Written as DNA, the CDR3 is TGCAGTGCTAGAGGAGAAGGGATTCAGCCCCAGCATTTT. It codes for CSARGEGIQPQHF. The rearrangement links TRBV20-1 to TRBJ1-5; D is ambiguous. This CDR3 is built from 13 residues. V lost 1 base and J lost 6, with 10 bases in between. Germline V gene sequence: CDR1 DFQATT, CDR2 SNEGSKA (reference sequence).

This clonotype rates as medium-sized. The J gene is TRBJ2-1, the V gene TRBV7-8; D unclear. Germline-derived CDR1 and CDR2 are SGHVS and FQNEAQ. Trimming took off 4 bases at V and 0 bases at J, with 16 bases between the two ends. The CDR3 extends over 17 amino acids. This chain's CDR3 is CASSSVGSRSSYNEQFF. The CDR3 DNA reads TGTGCCAGCAGCTCAGTGGGGTCACGAAGCTCCTACAATGAGCAGTTCTTC.

This rearrangement joins TRBV30 to TRBJ2-7; no firm D call. Germline loops: CDR1 GTSNPN, CDR2 SVGIG (reference sequence). This CDR3 comprises 12 residues. With 3 bases removed from V and 1 base from J, the gap between germline ends came to 7 bases. As DNA, the CDR3 is TGTGCCTGGAGGGGGAATTCCTACGAGCAGTACTTC. This sequence encodes CAWRGNSYEQYF.

This clonotype was picked up many times. The chain links TRBV3-1 to TRBJ2-6; weak D call: TRBD1 (5 bases). Trimming removed 5 bases at V and 0 bases at J, with 11 bases between. Germline CDR1 reads LGHDT; CDR2 reads YNNKEL (reference sequence). CDR3 length equals 16 residues. The CDR3 sequence: CASSYDSFSGANVLTF. Written as DNA, the CDR3 is TGTGCCAGCAGCTATGACAGCTTCTCTGGGGCCAACGTCCTGACTTTC.

This clonotype was observed many times. The chain couples TRBV6-1 to TRBJ2-3; no clear D. The CDR3 runs 14 residues. Germline V gene data show CDR1 as MNHNS and CDR2 as SASEGT. Trimming removed 2 bases from V and 0 bases from J, with 6 bases in between. CDR3 sequence reads: CASSELVSTDTQYF. CDR3 DNA sequence: TGTGCCAGCAGTGAATTAGTTAGCACAGATACGCAGTATTTT.

This clonotype was picked up a small number of times. The gene calls are TRBV3-1 and TRBJ1-2; 7 nucleotides agree with TRBD1. Germline V CDR1 and CDR2: LGHDT, YNNKEL (reference sequence). CDR3 length: 14 amino acids. J lost 6 bases, V lost 5 bases, and 9 bases had no gene match. CDR3 nucleotide sequence: TGTGCCAGCAGCTCAAAGACAGGGATGCATGGCTACACCTTC. Translated: CASSSKTGMHGYTF.

With respect to this clonotype: A read error may account for a junction end that differs from germline. The J gene is TRBJ1-2, the V gene TRBV6-5, with 7 bases aligning to TRBD1. Germline lookup yields CDR1 MNHEY and CDR2 SVGAGI. This CDR3 is built from 16 residues. The CDR3 sequence is CASSPGQLLPYYGDTF. The CDR3 nucleotides read TGTGCCAGCAGCCCGGGACAGCTCCTGCCCTACTATGGCGACACCTTC.

This clonotype was counted at least ten times. This rearrangement joins TRBV5-1 to TRBJ2-3; TRBD1 matches at 12 bases. The junction had 12 bases not matched to a gene; V was cut back by 4 bases and J by 3 bases. The CDR3 length is 18 residues. The V gene's germline CDR1 is SGHRS and CDR2 YFSETQ. The CDR3, as DNA: TGCGCCAGCAGCCTGAGGGCCCTGGGACAGGGGGCAACAGATACGCAGTATTTT. Amino acid sequence: CASSLRALGQGATDTQYF.

The gene calls are TRBV5-8 and TRBJ1-5; D remains ambiguous. The CDR3 runs 11 residues. V lost 0 bases and J 6 bases, leaving 1 base between the germline ends. Germline V gives CDR1 SGHTS, CDR2 YDEGEE. The CDR3 coding sequence is TGTGCCAGCAGCTTGGTTCAGCCCCAGCATTTT. This sequence encodes CASSLVQPQHF.

The table lists this clonotype with a few counts. The chain couples TRBV12-3 or TRBV12-4 to TRBJ2-1, with 9 bases that match TRBD1. The CDR3 spans 14 residues. Trimming at V came to 6 bases and at J to 1 base, leaving 1 base not matched to a gene. CDR3 sequence (DNA): TGTGCCAGCAGGGGACAGGGATCCTACAATGAGCAGTTCTTC. The encoded protein is CASRGQGSYNEQFF.